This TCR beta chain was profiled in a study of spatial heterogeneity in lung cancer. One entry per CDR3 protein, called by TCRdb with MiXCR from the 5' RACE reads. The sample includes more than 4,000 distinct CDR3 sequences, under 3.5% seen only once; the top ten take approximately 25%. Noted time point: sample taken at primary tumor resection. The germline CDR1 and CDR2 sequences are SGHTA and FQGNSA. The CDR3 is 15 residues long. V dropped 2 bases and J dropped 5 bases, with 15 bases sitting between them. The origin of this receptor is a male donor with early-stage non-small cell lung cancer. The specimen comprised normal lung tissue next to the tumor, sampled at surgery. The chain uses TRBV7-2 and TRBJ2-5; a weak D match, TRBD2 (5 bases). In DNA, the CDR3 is TGTGCCAGCAGCTTAAGGGCCCCCCCGGGGGAGACCCAGTACTTC. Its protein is CASSLRAPPGETQYF. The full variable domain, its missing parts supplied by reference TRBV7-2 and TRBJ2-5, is GAGVSQSPSNKVTEKGKDVELRCDPISGHTALYWYRQSLGQGLEFLIYFQGNSAPDKSGLPSDRFSAERTGGSVSTLTIQRTQQEDSAVYLCASSLRAPPGETQYFGPGTRLLVL.